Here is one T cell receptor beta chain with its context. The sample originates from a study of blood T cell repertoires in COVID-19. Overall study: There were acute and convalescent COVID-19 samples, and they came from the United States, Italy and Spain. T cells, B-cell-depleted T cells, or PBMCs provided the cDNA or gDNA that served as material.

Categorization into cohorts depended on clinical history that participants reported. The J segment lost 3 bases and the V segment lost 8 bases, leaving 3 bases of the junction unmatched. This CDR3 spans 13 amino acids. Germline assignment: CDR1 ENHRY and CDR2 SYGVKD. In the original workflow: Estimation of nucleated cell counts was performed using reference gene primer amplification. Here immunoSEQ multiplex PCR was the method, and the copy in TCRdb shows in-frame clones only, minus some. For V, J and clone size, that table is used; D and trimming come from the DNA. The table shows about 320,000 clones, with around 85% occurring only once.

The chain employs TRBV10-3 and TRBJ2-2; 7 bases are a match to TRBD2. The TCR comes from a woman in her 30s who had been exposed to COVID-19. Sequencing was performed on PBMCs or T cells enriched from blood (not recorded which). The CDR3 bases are TGTGCCATCGCGGGAGTTGACACCGGGGAGCTGTTTTTT. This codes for CAIAGVDTGELFF.